A single sample is the source of the 21 T cell receptor beta chains below, sequenced in a study of identical twins (dated by TCRdb to about 2016). The library was made by 5' RACE. The listed sequencing device is Illumina HiSeq 2000. Using fastp trimming at Q25 and MiXCR clonotype assembly, TCRdb reanalyzed the public sequencing data and kept in-frame beta chains. Identical CDR3 proteins give one entry, which carries the most common genes and DNA. The sample includes a few hundred thousand distinct CDR3 sequences, with about a fifth observed a single time. Roughly 12% of the sample is in the top ten clones. The sequencing sample was made of naive T cells sorted from blood. The cell subset or site label for this specimen denotes: cells isolated with a human naive T-cell isolation kit. These receptors were collected from a man aged 50 or older in good health.

The rearrangement uses TRBV7-2 and TRBJ2-4; TRBD2 agrees at 7 bases. Germline trimming cut 1 base from V and 0 bases from J; bases unmatched to any gene: 6. CDR1 SGHTA and CDR2 FQGNSA come from the germline V gene. The CDR3 is made up of 17 amino acids. The CDR3 loop reads CASSLVAGTLAKNIQYF. The DNA of the CDR3 is TGTGCCAGCAGCTTAGTAGCGGGTACCCTAGCCAAAAACATTCAGTACTTC.

This clonotype was recorded many times. The genes are TRBV3-1 and TRBJ2-1; D uncertain. Trimming left V 0 bases short and J 1 base short, with 10 bases between. The germline gives CDR1 LGHDT, CDR2 YNNKEL (reference sequence). The CDR3 is 16 amino acids. CDR3 sequence reads: CASSQELDPSYNEQFF. CDR3 nucleotides: TGTGCCAGCAGCCAAGAGCTGGACCCTTCCTACAATGAGCAGTTCTTC.

This clonotype was found a few times. The V and J genes are TRBV15 and TRBJ2-2, with D possibly being TRBD1 or TRBD2 (5 bases each). From germline, CDR1 is LNHNV and CDR2 YYDKDF (reference sequence). V was trimmed by 1 base and J by 7 bases, leaving 10 bases between them. This CDR3 spans 14 amino acids. The CDR3 is CATSRGGDDGELFF. CDR3 sequence (DNA): TGTGCCACCAGCAGAGGAGGGGATGACGGGGAGCTGTTTTTT.

This clonotype was observed a handful of times. The chain recombines TRBV29-1 with TRBJ2-7, with 8 positions matching TRBD1. Germline CDR1 is SQVTM and CDR2 is ANQGSEA. With 4 bases clipped from V and 4 bases from J, the junction kept 9 bases outside the gene matches. The CDR3 consists of 14 residues. CDR3 amino acids: CSVVRTGPLYEQYF. The CDR3 DNA reads as TGCAGCGTTGTCCGGACAGGGCCGCTTTACGAGCAGTACTTC.

This clonotype was counted many times. V usage is TRBV11-2 and J usage is TRBJ2-4; D is possibly TRBD2 (6 bases). This CDR3 is 13 amino acids long. Germline lookup yields CDR1 SGHAT and CDR2 FQNNGV. V lost 1 base to trimming and J lost 11 bases, with 12 bases between them. The CDR3 spells CASSLGGGFLQYF. In DNA form, the CDR3 reads TGTGCCAGCAGCTTAGGTGGAGGGTTCCTTCAGTACTTC.

This clonotype occurred many times. The chain combines TRBV29-1 with TRBJ2-7; D unclear. This CDR3 is built from 12 residues. Germline V gene lookup returns CDR1 SQVTM and CDR2 ANQGSEA. V lost 6 bases to trimming and J lost 0 bases, with 9 bases between them. CDR3 sequence reads: CSVVDNSYEQYF. CDR3 nucleotides: TGCAGCGTGGTCGACAACTCCTACGAGCAGTACTTC.

This clonotype was seen many times. This CDR3 is CASSQDWVAGTYEQYF. The CDR3, as DNA: TGCGCCAGCAGCCAAGATTGGGTAGCGGGGACCTACGAGCAGTACTTC. The V and J genes are TRBV4-1 and TRBJ2-7; TRBD2 matches 8 bases. The germline V gene encodes CDR1 MGHRA and CDR2 YSYEKL. The CDR3 consists of 16 residues. J lost 2 bases, V lost 0 bases, and 6 bases had no gene match.

This sequence joins TRBV20-1 and TRBJ1-2; no clear D gene. In germline, CDR1 is DFQATT, CDR2 SNEGSKA (reference sequence). Between the trimmed V and J ends, which lost 0 bases and 7 bases, there was a span of 18 bases. This CDR3 is built from 15 residues. The CDR3 region is CSARDSNIGWGGYTF. CDR3 bases: TGCAGTGCTAGAGACTCCAACATCGGGTGGGGTGGCTACACCTTC.

This chain joins TRBV7-8 and TRBJ2-4; 7 nucleotides match TRBD1. Germline CDR1 is SGHVS and CDR2 is FQNEAQ. The length of the CDR3 is 16 residues. V trimming: 5 bases; J trimming: 0 bases; junction bases outside the gene matches: 7. The CDR3: CASSQGQTLAKNIQYF. Here the CDR3 DNA reads TGTGCCAGCAGCCAGGGACAGACGCTAGCCAAAAACATTCAGTACTTC.

The V and J genes are TRBV11-2 and TRBJ2-1, with D perhaps TRBD2 (5 bases). This CDR3 has 15 residues. Trimming pared 1 base from V and 9 bases from J, leaving 16 bases between. The germline V gene has CDR1 SGHAT and CDR2 FQNNGV. The CDR3 reads CASSLGELGRGEQFF. The CDR3 nucleotides are TGTGCCAGCAGCTTAGGGGAGCTGGGCCGGGGTGAGCAGTTCTTC.

At least ten counts were recorded for this clonotype. J is TRBJ2-1 and V is TRBV5-5; 14 positions match TRBD2. V lost 3 bases, J lost 3 bases, and 2 bases stayed unmatched. Germline V gene lookup returns CDR1 SGHKS and CDR2 YYEKEE (reference sequence). CDR3 size: 16 residues. CDR3 in amino acids: CASSWGTSGGYNEQFF. CDR3 coding DNA: TGTGCCAGCAGCTGGGGGACTAGCGGGGGCTACAATGAGCAGTTCTTC.

This clonotype was counted between two and nine times. The genes are TRBV4-3 and TRBJ2-3; TRBD2 agrees at 8 bases. Germline V gene lookup returns CDR1 LGHNA and CDR2 YSLEER. The length of the CDR3 is 15 residues. Losses at the gene ends were 1 base for V and 5 bases for J; bases not matched to a gene: 5. The CDR3 DNA reads as TGCGCCAGCAGCCAAGGTCCTCTAGCGGGAGATACGCAGTATTTT. This codes for CASSQGPLAGDTQYF.

This clonotype was counted between two and nine times. This chain joins TRBV12-3 or TRBV12-4 and TRBJ1-3; no definite D call. This CDR3 contains 15 residues. V was pared by 4 bases and J by 1 base, with 11 bases between. CDR3 sequence: CASSWAGLSGNTIYF. The CDR3 region has the DNA TGTGCCAGCAGTTGGGCGGGTCTGTCTGGAAACACCATATATTTT.

The V gene is TRBV7-2, the J gene TRBJ2-1; 10 bases are a match to TRBD2. CDR1 and CDR2 from the germline V gene are SGHTA and FQGNSA. V was pared by 1 base and J by 4 bases, with 7 bases of the junction left unmatched. CDR3 length: 17 residues. CDR3 sequence (DNA): TGTGCCAGCAGCTTAGGTCCCGGGACTAGCGTTTACAATGAGCAGTTCTTC. This sequence encodes CASSLGPGTSVYNEQFF.

The rearrangement uses TRBV28 and TRBJ1-1; D call uncertain. Germline CDR1 reads MDHEN; CDR2 reads SYDVKM. Trimming removed 5 bases from V and 0 bases from J, with 7 bases in between. This CDR3 has 13 amino acids. Here the CDR3 DNA reads TGTGCCAGCAGTCCCTACATGAACACTGAAGCTTTCTTT. This codes for CASSPYMNTEAFF.

This clonotype has at least ten counts. This chain connects TRBV5-6 to TRBJ2-7; D is uncertain. Germline V gene sequence: CDR1 SGHDT, CDR2 YYEEEE. The V end lost 2 bases, the J end lost 4 bases, and 7 bases lay between the germline ends. CDR3 length: 12 amino acids. The CDR3 DNA sequence: TGTGCCAGCAGCTTAACCAGTTACGAGCAGTACTTC. Amino acid sequence: CASSLTSYEQYF. Full variable domain (missing parts from reference TRBV5-6 and TRBJ2-7): DAGVTQSPTHLIKTRGQQVTLRCSPKSGHDTVSWYQQALGQGPQFIFQYYEEEERQRGNFPDRFSGHQFPNYSSELNVNALLLGDSALYLCASSLTSYEQYFGPGTRLTVT.

To note about this clonotype: This sequence may be a read error, since a much larger clone differs from it by one base. The V gene is TRBV2, the J gene TRBJ2-7; tentative D call: TRBD1 (6 bases). Germline V lookup: CDR1 SNHLY, CDR2 FYNNEI. The length of the CDR3 is 14 residues. The CDR3 protein is CASHRATSGYEQCF. DNA of the CDR3: TGTGCCAGCCACAGGGCCACCTCGGGTTACGAGCAGTGCTTC. The whole variable domain, filled in from reference TRBV2 and TRBJ2-7, reads EPEVTQTPSHQVTQMGQEVILRCVPISNHLYFYWYRQILGQKVEFLVSFYNNEISEKSEIFDDQFSVERPDGSNFTLKIRSTKLEDSAMYFCASHRATSGYEQCFGPGTRLTVT.

This sequence joins TRBV20-1 and TRBJ1-6; no firm D call. This CDR3 spans 17 amino acids. CDR1 is DFQATT and CDR2 is SNEGSKA in the germline V gene (reference sequence). V lost 3 bases and J lost 7, with 22 bases in between. The CDR3 nucleotides read TGCAGTGCTAGTTTTCTGAAGGAATCGGGAAACAATTCACCCCTCCACTTT. It yields the protein CSASFLKESGNNSPLHF.

This clonotype was recorded a few times. The chain couples TRBV7-2 to TRBJ2-3; the D call may be TRBD1 or TRBD2 (5 bases each). The V gene's germline CDR1 is SGHTA and CDR2 FQGNSA. The ends were cut back, 2 bases at V and 2 bases at J, with 11 bases in the middle. CDR3 length: 15 residues. In nucleotides, the CDR3 is TGTGCCAGCAGCTTACGGGCAGGGACCACAGATACGCAGTATTTT. Residues: CASSLRAGTTDTQYF.

This rearrangement joins TRBV27 to TRBJ2-3, with 8 positions matching TRBD1. CDR1 and CDR2 from the germline V gene are MNHEY and SMNVEV (reference sequence). This CDR3 comprises 16 residues. The junction had 10 bases not matched to a gene; V was cut back by 5 bases and J by 3 bases. CDR3 nucleotides: TGTGCCAGCAGTCTCCGGACAGGGAGACAGACAGATACGCAGTATTTT. As protein: CASSLRTGRQTDTQYF.

The chain has TRBV28 and TRBJ2-1; tentatively, D is TRBD1 (5 bases). CDR1 is MDHEN and CDR2 is SYDVKM in the germline V gene. V gave up 6 bases and J gave up 3 bases, with 9 bases separating them. The CDR3 runs to 13 residues. The CDR3 spells CASRERGYNEQFF. CDR3 DNA sequence: TGTGCCAGCAGGGAAAGGGGCTACAATGAGCAGTTCTTC.